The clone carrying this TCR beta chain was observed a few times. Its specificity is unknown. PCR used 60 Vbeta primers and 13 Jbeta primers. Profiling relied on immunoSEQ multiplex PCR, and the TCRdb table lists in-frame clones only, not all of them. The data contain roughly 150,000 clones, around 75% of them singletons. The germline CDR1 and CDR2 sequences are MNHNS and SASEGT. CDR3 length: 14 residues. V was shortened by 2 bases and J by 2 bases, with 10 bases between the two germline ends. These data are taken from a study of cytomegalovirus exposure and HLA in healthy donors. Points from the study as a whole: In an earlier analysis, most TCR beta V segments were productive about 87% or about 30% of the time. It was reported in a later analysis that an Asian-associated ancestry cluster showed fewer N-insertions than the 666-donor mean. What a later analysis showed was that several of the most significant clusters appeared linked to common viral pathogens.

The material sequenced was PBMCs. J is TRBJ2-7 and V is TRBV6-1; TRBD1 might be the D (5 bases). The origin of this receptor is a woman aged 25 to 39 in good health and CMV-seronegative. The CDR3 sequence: CASSEYPGTYEQYF. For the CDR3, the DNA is TGTGCCAGCAGTGAATATCCAGGGACCTACGAGCAGTACTTC.